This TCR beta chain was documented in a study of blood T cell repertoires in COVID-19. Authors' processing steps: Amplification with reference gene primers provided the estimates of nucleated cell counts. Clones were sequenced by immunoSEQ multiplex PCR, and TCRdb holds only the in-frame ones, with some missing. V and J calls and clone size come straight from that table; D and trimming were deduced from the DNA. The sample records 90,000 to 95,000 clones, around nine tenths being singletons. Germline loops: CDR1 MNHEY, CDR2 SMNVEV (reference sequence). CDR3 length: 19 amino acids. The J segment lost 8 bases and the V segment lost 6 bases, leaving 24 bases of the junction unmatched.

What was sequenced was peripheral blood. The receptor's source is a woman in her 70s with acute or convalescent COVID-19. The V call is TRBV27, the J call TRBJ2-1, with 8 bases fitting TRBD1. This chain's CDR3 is CASSRSGQGLYLVGDEQFF. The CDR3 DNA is TGTGCCAGCAGCCGCTCTGGACAGGGATTGTACTTAGTGGGCGATGAGCAGTTCTTC.